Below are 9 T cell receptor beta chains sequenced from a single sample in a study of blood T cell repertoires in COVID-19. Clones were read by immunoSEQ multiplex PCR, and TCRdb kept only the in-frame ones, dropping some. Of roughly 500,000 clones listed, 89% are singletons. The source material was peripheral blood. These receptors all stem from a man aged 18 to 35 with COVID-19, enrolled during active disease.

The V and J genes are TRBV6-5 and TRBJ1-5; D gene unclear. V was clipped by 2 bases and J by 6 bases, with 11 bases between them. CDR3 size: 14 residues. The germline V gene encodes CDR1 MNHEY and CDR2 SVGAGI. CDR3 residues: CASSYGEVGQPQHF. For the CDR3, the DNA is TGTGCCAGCAGTTACGGGGAGGTCGGTCAGCCCCAGCATTTT.

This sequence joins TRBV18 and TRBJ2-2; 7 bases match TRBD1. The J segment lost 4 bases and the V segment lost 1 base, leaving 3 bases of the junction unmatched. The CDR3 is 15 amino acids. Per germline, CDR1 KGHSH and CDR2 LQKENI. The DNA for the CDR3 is TGTGCCAGCTCACCACGGGACAGTCCCACCGGGGAGCTGTTTTTT. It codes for CASSPRDSPTGELFF. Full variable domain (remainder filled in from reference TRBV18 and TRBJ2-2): NAGVMQNPRHLVRRRGQEARLRCSPMKGHSHVYWYRQLPEEGLKFMVYLQKENIIDESGMPKERFSAEFPKEGPSILRIQQVVRGDSAAYFCASSPRDSPTGELFFGEGSRLTVL.

CDR3 sequence reads: CASSQDPLRLAEYNEQFF. CDR3 sequence (DNA): TGTGCCAGCAGCCAAGATCCACTGAGGCTAGCGGAGTACAATGAGCAGTTCTTC. V usage is TRBV14 and J usage is TRBJ2-1; 7 nucleotides align to TRBD2. The CDR3 has 18 amino acids. Losses at the gene ends were 0 bases for V and 4 bases for J; bases not matched to a gene: 12. CDR1 is SGHDN and CDR2 is FVKESK in the germline V gene.

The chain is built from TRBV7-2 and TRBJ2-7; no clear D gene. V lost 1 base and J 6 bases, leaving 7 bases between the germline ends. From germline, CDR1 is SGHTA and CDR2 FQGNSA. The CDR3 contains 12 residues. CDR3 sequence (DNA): TGTGCCAGCAGCTTAGGATGGAGCGAGCAGTACTTC. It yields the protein CASSLGWSEQYF.

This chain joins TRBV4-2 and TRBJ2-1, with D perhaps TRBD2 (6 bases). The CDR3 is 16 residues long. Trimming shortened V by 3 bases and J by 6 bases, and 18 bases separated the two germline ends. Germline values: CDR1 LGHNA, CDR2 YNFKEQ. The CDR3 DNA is TGTGCCAGCAGCCATGCCTCCCGCGGGGACCTCAATGAGCAGTTCTTC. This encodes CASSHASRGDLNEQFF.

CDR3 DNA: TGTGCCAGCAGCCAAGAAGTAGCGGGAGTCGGCGAGCAGTACTTC. It specifies CASSQEVAGVGEQYF. The gene calls are TRBV4-2 and TRBJ2-7, with TRBD2 matching 9 bases. CDR3 size: 15 residues. Trimming at V came to 0 bases and at J to 6 bases, leaving 6 bases not matched to a gene. Per the germline V gene, CDR1 is LGHNA and CDR2 is YNFKEQ.

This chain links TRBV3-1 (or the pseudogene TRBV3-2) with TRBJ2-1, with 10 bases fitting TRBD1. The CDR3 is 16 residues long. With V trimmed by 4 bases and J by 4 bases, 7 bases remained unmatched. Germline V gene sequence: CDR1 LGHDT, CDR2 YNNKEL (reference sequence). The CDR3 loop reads CASSRQGQGGYNEQFF. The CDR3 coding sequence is TGTGCCAGCAGCCGACAAGGACAGGGGGGGTACAATGAGCAGTTCTTC.

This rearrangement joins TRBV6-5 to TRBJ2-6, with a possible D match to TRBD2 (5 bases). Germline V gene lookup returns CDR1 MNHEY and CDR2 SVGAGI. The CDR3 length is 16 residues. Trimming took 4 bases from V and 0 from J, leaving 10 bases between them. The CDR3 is CASSSYTSSGANVLTF. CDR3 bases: TGTGCCAGCAGTTCCTATACTAGCTCTGGGGCCAACGTCCTGACTTTC.

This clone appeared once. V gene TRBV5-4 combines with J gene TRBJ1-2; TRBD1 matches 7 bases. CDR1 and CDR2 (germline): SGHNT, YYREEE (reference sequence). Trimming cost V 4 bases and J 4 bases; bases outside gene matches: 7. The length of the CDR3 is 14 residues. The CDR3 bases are TGTGCCAGCAGCCTCCGGGACAGCGGCTATGGCTACACCTTC. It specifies CASSLRDSGYGYTF.